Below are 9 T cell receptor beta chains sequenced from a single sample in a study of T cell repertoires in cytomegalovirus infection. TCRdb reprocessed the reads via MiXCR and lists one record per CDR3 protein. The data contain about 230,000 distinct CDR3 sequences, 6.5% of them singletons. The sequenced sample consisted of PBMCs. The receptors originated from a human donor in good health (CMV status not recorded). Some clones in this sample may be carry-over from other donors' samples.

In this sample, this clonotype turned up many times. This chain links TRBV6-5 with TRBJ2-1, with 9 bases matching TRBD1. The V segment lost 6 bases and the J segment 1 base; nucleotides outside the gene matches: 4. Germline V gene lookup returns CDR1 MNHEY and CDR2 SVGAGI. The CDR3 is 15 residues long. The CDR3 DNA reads TGTGCCAGCAGGGGGGGGACAGGGTCCTACAATGAGCAGTTCTTC. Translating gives CASRGGTGSYNEQFF.

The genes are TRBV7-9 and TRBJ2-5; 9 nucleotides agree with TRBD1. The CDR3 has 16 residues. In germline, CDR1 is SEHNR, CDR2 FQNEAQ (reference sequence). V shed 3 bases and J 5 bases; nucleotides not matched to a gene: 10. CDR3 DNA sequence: TGTGCCAGCAGCTTCCCGGGACAGGGAAGAGGGGAGACCCAGTACTTC. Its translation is CASSFPGQGRGETQYF.

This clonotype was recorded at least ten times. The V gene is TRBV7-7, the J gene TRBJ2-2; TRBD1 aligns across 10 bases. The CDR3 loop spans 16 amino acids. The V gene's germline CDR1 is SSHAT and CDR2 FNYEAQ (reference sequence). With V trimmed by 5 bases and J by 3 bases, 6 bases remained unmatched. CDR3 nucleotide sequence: TGTGCCAGCAGCGTCACCGGGACAGGGGACACCGGGGAGCTGTTTTTT. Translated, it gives CASSVTGTGDTGELFF. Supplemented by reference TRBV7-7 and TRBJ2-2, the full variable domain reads GAGVSQSPRYKVTKRGQDVTLRCDPISSHATLYWYQQALGQGPEFLTYFNYEAQPDKSGLPSDRFSAERPEGSISTLTIQRTEQRDSAMYRCASSVTGTGDTGELFFGEGSRLTVL.

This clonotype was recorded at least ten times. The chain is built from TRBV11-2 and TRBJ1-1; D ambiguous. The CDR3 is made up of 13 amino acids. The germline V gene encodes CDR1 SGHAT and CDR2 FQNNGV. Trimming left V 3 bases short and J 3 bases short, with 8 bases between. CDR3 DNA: TGTGCCAGCAGCTTTAACATATACACTGAAGCTTTCTTT. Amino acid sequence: CASSFNIYTEAFF.

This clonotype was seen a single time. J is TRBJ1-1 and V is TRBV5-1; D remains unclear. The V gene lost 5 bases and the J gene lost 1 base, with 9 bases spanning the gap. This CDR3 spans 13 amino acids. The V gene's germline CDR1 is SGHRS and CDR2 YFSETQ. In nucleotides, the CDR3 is TGCGCCAGCAGAACACAGTCGAACACTGAAGCTTTCTTT. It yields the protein CASRTQSNTEAFF.

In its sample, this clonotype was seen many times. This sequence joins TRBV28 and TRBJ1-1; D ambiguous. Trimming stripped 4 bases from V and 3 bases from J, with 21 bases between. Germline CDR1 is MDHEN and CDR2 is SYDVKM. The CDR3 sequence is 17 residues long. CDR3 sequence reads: CASSSPTPFGADTEAFF. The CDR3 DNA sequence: TGTGCCAGCAGTTCTCCGACCCCGTTCGGAGCGGACACTGAAGCTTTCTTT.

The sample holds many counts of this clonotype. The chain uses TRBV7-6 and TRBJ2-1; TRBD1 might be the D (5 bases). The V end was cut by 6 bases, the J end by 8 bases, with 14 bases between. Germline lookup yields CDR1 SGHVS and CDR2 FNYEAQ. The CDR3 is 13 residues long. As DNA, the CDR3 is TGTGCCAGCAGTTATAGGGGTGTCGATGAGCAGTTCTTC. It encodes CASSYRGVDEQFF. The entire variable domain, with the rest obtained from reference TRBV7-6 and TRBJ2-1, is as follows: GAGVSQSPRYKVTKRGQDVALRCDPISGHVSLYWYRQALGQGPEFLTYFNYEAQQDKSGLPNDRFSAERPEGSISTLTIQRTEQRDSAMYRCASSYRGVDEQFFGPGTRLTVL.

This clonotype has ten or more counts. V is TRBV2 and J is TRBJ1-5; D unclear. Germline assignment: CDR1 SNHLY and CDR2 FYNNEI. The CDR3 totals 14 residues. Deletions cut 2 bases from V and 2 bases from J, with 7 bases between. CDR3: CASSESLRNQPQHF. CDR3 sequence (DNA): TGTGCCAGCAGTGAAAGCCTTCGCAATCAGCCCCAGCATTTT.

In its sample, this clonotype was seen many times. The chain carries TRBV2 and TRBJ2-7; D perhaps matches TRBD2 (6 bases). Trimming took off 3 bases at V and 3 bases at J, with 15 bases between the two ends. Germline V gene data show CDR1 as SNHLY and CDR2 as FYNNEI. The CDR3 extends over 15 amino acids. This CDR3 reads CASSESPGAGYEQYF. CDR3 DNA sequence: TGTGCCAGCAGTGAGTCCCCGGGAGCAGGCTACGAGCAGTACTTC.